Below, one T cell receptor beta chain is given with its context. What it binds is not known. The data were produced by immunoSEQ multiplex PCR, yet TCRdb's version contains in-frame clones alone and is incomplete. The sample consists of 50,000 or so clones, around 78% of them appearing once. These data belong to a study of memory CD4+ T cells and cytomegalovirus serostatus. In the study overall: Of the healthy Belgian adults, 9 or 10 were CMV seropositive and 24 seronegative. General study findings and limits: About 40% of the roughly 150 known CMV-associated TCRbeta sequences appeared in CD4+ memory.

Trimming removed 1 base at V and 2 bases at J, with 8 bases between. Germline V gene data show CDR1 as SGHTA and CDR2 as FQGNSA. The CDR3 totals 15 residues. The sort gate was single viable CD3+CD4+CD8-CD45RO+ cells for memory CD4+ T cells. CMV serostatus came from serum IgG against pp150, pp28, p38, p52. Positive selection with CD4 microbeads enriched total CD4+ T cells. The V call is TRBV7-2, the J call TRBJ2-2; D remains unclear. Sequencing was performed on memory CD4+ T cells from blood. The sequence came from an adult in good health and CMV-seronegative. The DNA for the CDR3 is TGTGCCAGCAGCTTAGACAGCTCTAACACCGGGGAGCTGTTTTTT. Protein: CASSLDSSNTGELFF.